This is a list of T cell receptor beta chains from one sample in a study of beta chain features in type 1 diabetes. Profiling relied on immunoSEQ multiplex PCR, and the TCRdb table lists in-frame clones only, not all of them. The repertoire holds about 150,000 clones, with approximately 8.4% as singletons. Sequencing was performed on central memory CD4+ T cells from blood. The receptors derive from a woman younger than 35 in good health. Both conserved end residues are part of each CDR3.

TRBV30	CASQGASSGANVLTF
TRBV30	CAWKKGAGPGELFF
TRBV2	CASVQENSPLHF
TRBV9	CASGVSASPNQETQYF
TRBV2	CASSRQGAYEQYF
TRBV6-6	CASSSTGQSRYEQYF
TRBV7-3	CASSLGGGLETQYF
TRBV15	CATRKGGSSYEQYF
TRBV7-2	CASSFLADNEQFF
TRBV19	CASSIQGGGYTF
TRBV7-6	CASSFDREGAYF
TRBV5-4	CASSSKSTSGGNEQFF
TRBV5-4	CASSGDYYEQYF
TRBV6-5	CASSGQQGRAEAFF
TRBV11-3	CASSVTGGIYSGNTIYF
TRBV7-2	CASSFSGASSYEQYF
TRBV23-1	CATDRPSYNEQFF
TRBV7-2	CASSFRGANVLTF
TRBV7-9	CASCGGPIYNEQFF
TRBV11-3	CASRGLADSYNEQFF
TRBV11-3	CASSLAGGLYEQYF
TRBV27	CASSLRQTSYEQYF
TRBV7-2	CASSLRGGQPQHF
TRBV4-1	CASSQQGMRKGYTF
TRBV7-2	CASSIGLAGGSYEQYF
TRBV5-1	CASSGNRVNTEAFF
TRBV29-1	CSVGLGQNYGYTF